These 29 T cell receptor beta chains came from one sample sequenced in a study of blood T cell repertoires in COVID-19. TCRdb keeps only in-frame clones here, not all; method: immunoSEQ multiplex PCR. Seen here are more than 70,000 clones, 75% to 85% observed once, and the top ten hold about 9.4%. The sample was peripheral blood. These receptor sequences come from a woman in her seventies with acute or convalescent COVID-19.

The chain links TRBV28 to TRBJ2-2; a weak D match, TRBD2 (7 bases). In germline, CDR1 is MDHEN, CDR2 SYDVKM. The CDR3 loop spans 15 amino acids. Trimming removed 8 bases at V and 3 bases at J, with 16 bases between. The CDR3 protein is CASQNGGPYTGELFF. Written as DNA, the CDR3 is TGTGCCAGCCAAAACGGGGGGCCATACACCGGGGAGCTGTTTTTT.

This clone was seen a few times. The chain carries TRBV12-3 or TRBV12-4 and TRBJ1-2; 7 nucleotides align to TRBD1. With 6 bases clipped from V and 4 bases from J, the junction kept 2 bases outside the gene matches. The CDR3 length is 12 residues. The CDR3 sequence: CASRGQIYGYTF. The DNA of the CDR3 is TGTGCCAGCAGGGGACAGATCTATGGCTACACCTTC.

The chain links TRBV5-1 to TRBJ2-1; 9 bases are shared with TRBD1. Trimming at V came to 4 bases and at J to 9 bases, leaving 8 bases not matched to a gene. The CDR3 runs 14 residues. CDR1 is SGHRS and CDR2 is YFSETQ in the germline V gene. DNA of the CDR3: TGCGCCAGCAGCCCCCGGGACAGGGCGGGTGAGCAGTTCTTC. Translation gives CASSPRDRAGEQFF.

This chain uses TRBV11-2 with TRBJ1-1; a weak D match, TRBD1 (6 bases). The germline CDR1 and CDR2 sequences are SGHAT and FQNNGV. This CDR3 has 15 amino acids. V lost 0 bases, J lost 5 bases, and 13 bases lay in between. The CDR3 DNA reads TGTGCCAGCAGCTTAGACCAGGGGCGTAGGACTGAAGCTTTCTTT. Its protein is CASSLDQGRRTEAFF.

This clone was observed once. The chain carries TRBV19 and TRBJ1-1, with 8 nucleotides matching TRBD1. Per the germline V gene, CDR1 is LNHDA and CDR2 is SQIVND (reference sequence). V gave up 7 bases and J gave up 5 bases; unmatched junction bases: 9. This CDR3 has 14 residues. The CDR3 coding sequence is TGTGCCAGTACCGGCAGGGGGCGATGGACTGAAGCTTTCTTT. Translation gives CASTGRGRWTEAFF. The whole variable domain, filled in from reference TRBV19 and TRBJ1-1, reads DGGITQSPKYLFRKEGQNVTLSCEQNLNHDAMYWYRQDPGQGLRLIYYSQIVNDFQKGDIAEGYSVSREKKESFPLTVTSAQKNPTAFYLCASTGRGRWTEAFFGQGTRLTVV.

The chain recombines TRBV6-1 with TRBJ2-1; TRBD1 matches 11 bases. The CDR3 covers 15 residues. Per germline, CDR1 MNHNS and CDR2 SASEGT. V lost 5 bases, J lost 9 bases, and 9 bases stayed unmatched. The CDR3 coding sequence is TGTGCCAGCAGTAACCGCGGACAGGGGGCGAGTGAGCAGTTCTTC. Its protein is CASSNRGQGASEQFF.

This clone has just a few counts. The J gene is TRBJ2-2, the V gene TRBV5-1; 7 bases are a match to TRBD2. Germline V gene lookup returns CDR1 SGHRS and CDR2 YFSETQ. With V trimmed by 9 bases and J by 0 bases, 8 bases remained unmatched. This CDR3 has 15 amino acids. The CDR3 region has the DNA TGCGCCACCTCCCTGGGAGGGACGAACACCGGGGAGCTGTTTTTT. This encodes CATSLGGTNTGELFF.

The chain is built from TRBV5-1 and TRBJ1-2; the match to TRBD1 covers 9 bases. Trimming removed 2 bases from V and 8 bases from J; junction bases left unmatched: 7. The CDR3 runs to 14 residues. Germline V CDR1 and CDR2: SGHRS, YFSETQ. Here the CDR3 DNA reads TGCGCCAGCAGCTTCGGGACAGGGCTGAGCGGCTACACCTTC. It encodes CASSFGTGLSGYTF. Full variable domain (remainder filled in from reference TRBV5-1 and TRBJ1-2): KAGVTQTPRYLIKTRGQQVTLSCSPISGHRSVSWYQQTPGQGLQFLFEYFSETQRNKGNFPGRFSGRQFSNSRSEMNVSTLELGDSALYLCASSFGTGLSGYTFGSGTRLTVV.

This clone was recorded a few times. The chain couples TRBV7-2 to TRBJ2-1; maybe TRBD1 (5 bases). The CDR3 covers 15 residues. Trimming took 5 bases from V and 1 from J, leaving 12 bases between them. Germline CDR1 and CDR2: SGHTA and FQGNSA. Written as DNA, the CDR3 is TGTGCCAGCAGCCCCCGACAGAAATCCTACAATGAGCAGTTCTTC. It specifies CASSPRQKSYNEQFF.

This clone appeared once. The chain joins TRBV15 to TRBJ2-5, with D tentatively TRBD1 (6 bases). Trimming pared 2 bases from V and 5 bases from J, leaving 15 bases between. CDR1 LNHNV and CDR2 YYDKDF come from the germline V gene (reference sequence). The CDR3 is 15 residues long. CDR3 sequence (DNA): TGTGCCACCAGCAGAAGAGGGCAGGGGCGGGAGACCCAGTACTTC. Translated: CATSRRGQGRETQYF.

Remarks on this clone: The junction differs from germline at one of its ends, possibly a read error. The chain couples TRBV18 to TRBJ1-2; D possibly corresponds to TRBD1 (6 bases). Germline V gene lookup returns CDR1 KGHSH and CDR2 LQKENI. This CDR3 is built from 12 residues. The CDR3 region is CASSPKGEYFAF. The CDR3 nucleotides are TGTGCCAGCTCACCGAAGGGGGAGTACTTTGCCTTC.

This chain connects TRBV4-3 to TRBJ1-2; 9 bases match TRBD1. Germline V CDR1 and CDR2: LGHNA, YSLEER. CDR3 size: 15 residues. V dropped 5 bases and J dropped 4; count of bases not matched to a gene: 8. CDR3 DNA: TGCGCCAGCAGCTCTGGGACAGGGTTCCCCTATGGCTACACCTTC. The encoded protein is CASSSGTGFPYGYTF.

The CDR3 loop reads CASSLDRGRGYEQYF. The CDR3 region has the DNA TGTGCCAGCTCACTTGACAGGGGGCGCGGGTACGAGCAGTACTTC. V is TRBV18 and J is TRBJ2-7, with 10 bases matching TRBD1. There are 15 residues in the CDR3. V lost 4 bases and J lost 4; bases outside the gene matches: 7. The V gene's germline CDR1 is KGHSH and CDR2 LQKENI.

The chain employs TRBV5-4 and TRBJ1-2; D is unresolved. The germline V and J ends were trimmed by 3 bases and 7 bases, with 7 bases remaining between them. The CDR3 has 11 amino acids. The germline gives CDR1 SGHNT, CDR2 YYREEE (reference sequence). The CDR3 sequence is CASSYGSGYTF. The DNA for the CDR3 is TGTGCCAGCAGCTATGGGAGTGGCTACACCTTC.

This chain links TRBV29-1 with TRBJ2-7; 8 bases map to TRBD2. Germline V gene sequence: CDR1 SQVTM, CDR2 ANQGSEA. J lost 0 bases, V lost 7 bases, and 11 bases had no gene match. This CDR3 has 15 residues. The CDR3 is CSALEGLAGSYEQYF. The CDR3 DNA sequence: TGCAGCGCTCTTGAGGGGCTAGCGGGCTCCTACGAGCAGTACTTC.

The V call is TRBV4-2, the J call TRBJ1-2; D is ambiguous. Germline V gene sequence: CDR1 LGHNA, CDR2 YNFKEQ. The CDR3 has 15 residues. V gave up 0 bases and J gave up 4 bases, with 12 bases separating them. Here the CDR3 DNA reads TGTGCCAGCAGCCAAGAACGGGGTCTCGGCTATGGCTACACCTTC. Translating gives CASSQERGLGYGYTF.

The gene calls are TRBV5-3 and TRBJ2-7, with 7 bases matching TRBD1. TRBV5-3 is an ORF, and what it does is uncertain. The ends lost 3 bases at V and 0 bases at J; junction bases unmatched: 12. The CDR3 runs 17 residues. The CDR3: CARSWNTQGIDSYEQYF. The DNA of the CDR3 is TGTGCCAGAAGCTGGAATACACAGGGGATCGACTCCTACGAGCAGTACTTC.

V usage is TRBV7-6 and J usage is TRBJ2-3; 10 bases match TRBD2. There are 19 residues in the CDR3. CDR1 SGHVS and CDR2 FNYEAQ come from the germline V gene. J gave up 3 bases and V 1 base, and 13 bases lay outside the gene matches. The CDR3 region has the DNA TGTGCCAGCAGCTTAGGGACAGGGATTTCTAGCGGGAGAACAGATACGCAGTATTTT. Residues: CASSLGTGISSGRTDTQYF.

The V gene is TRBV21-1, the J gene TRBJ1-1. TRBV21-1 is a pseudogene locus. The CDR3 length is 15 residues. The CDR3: CASSGRLNMNTEAFF. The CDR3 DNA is TGTGCCAGCAGCGGCCGACTGAACATGAACACTGAAGCTTTCTTT.

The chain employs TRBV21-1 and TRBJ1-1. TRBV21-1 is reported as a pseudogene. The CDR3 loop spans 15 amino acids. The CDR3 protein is CASSKRGGGNTEAFF. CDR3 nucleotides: TGTGCCAGCAGCAAAAGGGGGGGAGGGAACACTGAAGCTTTCTTT.

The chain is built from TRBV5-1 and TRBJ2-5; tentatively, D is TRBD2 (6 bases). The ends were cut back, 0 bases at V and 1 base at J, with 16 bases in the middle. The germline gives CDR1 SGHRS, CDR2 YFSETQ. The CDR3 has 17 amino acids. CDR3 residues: CASSLGAGRPSQETQYF. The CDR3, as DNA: TGCGCCAGCAGCTTGGGAGCCGGGAGACCATCCCAAGAGACCCAGTACTTC.

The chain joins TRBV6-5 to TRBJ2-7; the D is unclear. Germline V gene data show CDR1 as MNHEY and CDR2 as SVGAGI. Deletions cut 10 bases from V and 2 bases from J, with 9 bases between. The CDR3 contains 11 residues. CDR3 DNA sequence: TGTGCCACCATAGAAGCCTACGAGCAGTACTTC. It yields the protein CATIEAYEQYF.

CDR3 in DNA: TGTGCCAGTAGTATAACTTGGGGCGGTTACAATGAGCAGTTCTTC. The encoded protein is CASSITWGGYNEQFF. The chain employs TRBV19 and TRBJ2-1; D may be TRBD1 (5 bases). The CDR3 has 15 amino acids. V was pared by 2 bases and J by 4 bases, with 12 bases between. CDR1 is LNHDA and CDR2 is SQIVND in the germline V gene (reference sequence). Full variable domain (rest looked up from reference TRBV19 and TRBJ2-1): DGGITQSPKYLFRKEGQNVTLSCEQNLNHDAMYWYRQDPGQGLRLIYYSQIVNDFQKGDIAEGYSVSREKKESFPLTVTSAQKNPTAFYLCASSITWGGYNEQFFGPGTRLTVL.

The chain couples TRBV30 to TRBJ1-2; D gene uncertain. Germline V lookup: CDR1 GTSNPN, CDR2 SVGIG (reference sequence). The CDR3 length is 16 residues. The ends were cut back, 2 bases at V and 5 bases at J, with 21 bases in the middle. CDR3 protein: CAWSRGFSWFSYGYTF. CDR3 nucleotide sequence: TGTGCCTGGAGTCGAGGGTTCTCATGGTTTAGTTATGGCTACACCTTC.

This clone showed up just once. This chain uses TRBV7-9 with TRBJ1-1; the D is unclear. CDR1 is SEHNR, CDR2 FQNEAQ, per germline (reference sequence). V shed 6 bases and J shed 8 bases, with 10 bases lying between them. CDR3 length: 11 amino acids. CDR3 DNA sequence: TGTGCCAGCAGTCTCGACTCCGAAGCTTTCTTT. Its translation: CASSLDSEAFF.

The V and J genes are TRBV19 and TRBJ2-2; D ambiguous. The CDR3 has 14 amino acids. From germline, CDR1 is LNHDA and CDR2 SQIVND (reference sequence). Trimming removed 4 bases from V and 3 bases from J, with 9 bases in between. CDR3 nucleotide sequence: TGTGCCAGTAGTACCGGCGGCGACACCGGGGAGCTGTTTTTT. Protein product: CASSTGGDTGELFF.

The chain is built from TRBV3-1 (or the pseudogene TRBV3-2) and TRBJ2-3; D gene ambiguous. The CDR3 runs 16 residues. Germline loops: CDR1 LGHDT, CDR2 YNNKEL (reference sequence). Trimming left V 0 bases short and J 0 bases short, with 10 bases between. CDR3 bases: TGTGCCAGCAGCCAAGATGTACAGCCTAGCACAGATACGCAGTATTTT. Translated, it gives CASSQDVQPSTDTQYF.

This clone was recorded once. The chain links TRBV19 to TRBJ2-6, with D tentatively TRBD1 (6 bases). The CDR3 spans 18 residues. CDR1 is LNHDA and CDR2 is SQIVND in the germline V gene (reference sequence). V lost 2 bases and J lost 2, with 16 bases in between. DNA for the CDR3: TGTGCCAGTAGTATAACCCCGCCTCAGGGGACTGGGGCCAACGTCCTGACTTTC. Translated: CASSITPPQGTGANVLTF.

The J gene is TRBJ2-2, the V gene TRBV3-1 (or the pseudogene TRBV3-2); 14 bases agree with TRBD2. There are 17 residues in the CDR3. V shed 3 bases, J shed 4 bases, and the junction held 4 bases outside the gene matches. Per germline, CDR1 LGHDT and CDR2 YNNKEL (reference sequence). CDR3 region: CASSQGTSGSFTGELFF. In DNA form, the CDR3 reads TGTGCCAGCAGCCAGGGGACTAGCGGGAGCTTCACCGGGGAGCTGTTTTTT.